These T cell receptor beta chains were read from a single sample in a study of OX40 agonist ivuxolimab in advanced cancers. Sequencing was performed with immunoSEQ multiplex PCR; in TCRdb, only in-frame clones are kept and a portion is missing. This table has 90,000 to 100,000 clones, roughly nine tenths appearing once. The sequences come from CD4+ or CD8+ T cells sorted from blood, collected in a trial of the OX40 agonist ivuxolimab. Every receptor here comes from an adult with an advanced solid tumor such as melanoma, head and neck, liver or kidney cancer. Each CDR3 is given with its conserved first and last residue. D genes are given only for firm matches. The size field is filled for only some rows; it gives once, few, many or a size class.

cdr3_aa cdr3_nt v_call clone_size j_call d_call
CASSLGGTGKIDSGNTIYF TGTGCCAGCAGCTTAGGAGGTACAGGGAAGATTGACTCTGGAAACACCATATATTTT TRBV7-9 few TRBJ1-3 NA
CASSYSRPPQGAEAFF TGTGCCAGCAGTTACTCGAGACCCCCTCAGGGGGCTGAAGCTTTCTTT TRBV6-6 NA TRBJ1-1 TRBD1
CASSLPTGMNTEAFF TGTGCCAGCAGCTTGCCGACAGGGATGAACACTGAAGCTTTCTTT TRBV5-4 NA TRBJ1-1 TRBD1
CASSLGSQETQYF TGTGCCAGCAGCTTGGGCAGTCAAGAGACCCAGTACTTC TRBV5-4 NA TRBJ2-5 NA
CASSPWRLKNNEQFF TGTGCCAGCAGTCCTTGGCGGCTGAAAAACAATGAGCAGTTCTTC TRBV6-5 NA TRBJ2-1 NA
CASSPQETQYF TGTGCCAGCTCCCCTCAAGAGACCCAGTACTTC TRBV18 NA TRBJ2-5 NA
CASSLAGSGRHEQYF TGTGCCAGCAGCTTGGCAGGGAGCGGGAGACACGAGCAGTACTTC TRBV5-4 NA TRBJ2-7 TRBD2
CASSLGQGDYGYTF TGTGCCAGCAGCTTAGGACAGGGGGACTATGGCTACACCTTC TRBV11-2 NA TRBJ1-2 TRBD1
CASSYDRFSGTEAFF TGTGCCAGCAGCTATGACCGGTTCTCTGGGACTGAAGCTTTCTTT TRBV5-6 NA TRBJ1-1 NA
CASSSQMNTEAFF TGCGCCAGCAGTTCACAGATGAACACTGAAGCTTTCTTT TRBV5-1 NA TRBJ1-1 NA
CASTSPGTGTYEQYF TGTGCCAGCACTTCCCCCGGGACAGGGACCTACGAGCAGTACTTC TRBV28 NA TRBJ2-7 TRBD1
CASSSGWSTEAFF TGTGCCAGCAGCTCCGGTTGGAGCACTGAAGCTTTCTTT TRBV7-2 once TRBJ1-1 NA
CASSTSAGELFF TGTGCCAGTAGTACTTCCGCCGGGGAGCTGTTTTTT TRBV19 NA TRBJ2-2 NA
CASSMGLAGGPNTGELFF TGCGCCAGCAGCATGGGACTAGCGGGAGGACCGAACACCGGGGAGCTGTTTTTT TRBV5-1 NA TRBJ2-2 TRBD2
CSGGTASWGEQYF TGCAGCGGTGGGACGGCCTCCTGGGGCGAGCAGTACTTC TRBV29-1 once TRBJ2-7 NA
CASTLAGGPDTGELFF TGTGCCTCCACACTAGCGGGAGGGCCGGACACCGGGGAGCTGTTTTTT TRBV30 NA TRBJ2-2 TRBD2
CASSPRLMGQETQYF TGTGCCAGCTCACCACGTTTGATGGGGCAAGAGACCCAGTACTTC TRBV18 NA TRBJ2-5 NA
CAWTSGSSYNEQFF TGTGCCTGGACCAGCGGGAGCTCCTACAATGAGCAGTTCTTC TRBV30 NA TRBJ2-1 TRBD2
CASRASANTGELFF TGTGCCAGCAGGGCCAGCGCGAACACCGGGGAGCTGTTTTTT TRBV6-5 NA TRBJ2-2 NA
CASNLGQLNTEAFF TGTGCCAGCAATTTGGGACAGCTGAACACTGAAGCTTTCTTT TRBV6-1 once TRBJ1-1 TRBD1
CASSLETGGTDTQYF TGTGCCAGCAGCTTGGAGACTGGAGGCACAGATACGCAGTATTTT TRBV5-6 NA TRBJ2-3 NA
CASSLAEGPGEQYF TGTGCCAGCAGCTTAGCGGAGGGCCCAGGGGAGCAGTACTTC TRBV11-1 NA TRBJ2-7 NA
CASSLGGRSSYEQYF TGTGCCAGCAGCTTAGGGGGCAGGAGCTCCTACGAGCAGTACTTC TRBV7-8 NA TRBJ2-7 NA
CAWSHRGGNTEAFF TGTGCCTGGAGCCACAGGGGAGGGAACACTGAAGCTTTCTTT TRBV30 NA TRBJ1-1 TRBD1